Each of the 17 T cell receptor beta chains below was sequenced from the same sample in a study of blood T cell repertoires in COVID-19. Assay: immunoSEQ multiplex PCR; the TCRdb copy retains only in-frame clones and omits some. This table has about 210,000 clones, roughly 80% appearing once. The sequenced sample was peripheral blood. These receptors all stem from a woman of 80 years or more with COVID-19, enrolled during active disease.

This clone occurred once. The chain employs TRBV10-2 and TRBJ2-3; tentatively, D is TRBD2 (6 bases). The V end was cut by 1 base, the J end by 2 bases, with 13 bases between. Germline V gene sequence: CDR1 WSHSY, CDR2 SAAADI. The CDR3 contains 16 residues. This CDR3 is CASSEWNSGPTDTQYF. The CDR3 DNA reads TGCGCCAGCAGTGAGTGGAATAGCGGCCCCACAGATACGCAGTATTTT.

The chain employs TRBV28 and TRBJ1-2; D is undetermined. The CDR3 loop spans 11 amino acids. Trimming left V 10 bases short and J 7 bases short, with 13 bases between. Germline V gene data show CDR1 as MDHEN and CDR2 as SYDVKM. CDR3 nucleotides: TGTGCCACCTTCATCCTATCTGGCTACACCTTC. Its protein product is CATFILSGYTF.

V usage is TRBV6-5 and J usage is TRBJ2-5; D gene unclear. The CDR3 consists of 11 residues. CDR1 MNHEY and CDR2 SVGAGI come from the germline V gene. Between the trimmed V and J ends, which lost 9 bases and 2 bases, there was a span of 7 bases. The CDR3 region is CASGLQETQYF. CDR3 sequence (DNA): TGTGCCAGTGGCCTGCAAGAGACCCAGTACTTC.

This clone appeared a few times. The CDR3 nucleotides are TGTGCCAGCAGCTTAGGGGCTGGCTATGGCTACACCTTC. As protein: CASSLGAGYGYTF. The chain has TRBV7-9 and TRBJ1-2, with D unclear. Per the germline V gene, CDR1 is SEHNR and CDR2 is FQNEAQ (reference sequence). The length of the CDR3 is 13 residues. V lost 1 base, J lost 4 bases, and 7 bases lay in between.

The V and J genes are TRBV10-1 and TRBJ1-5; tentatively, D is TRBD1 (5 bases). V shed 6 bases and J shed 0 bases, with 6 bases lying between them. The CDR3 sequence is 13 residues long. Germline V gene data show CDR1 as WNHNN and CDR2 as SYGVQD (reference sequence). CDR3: CASSQGSNQPQHF. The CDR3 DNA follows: TGCGCCAGCAGCCAGGGTAGCAATCAGCCCCAGCATTTT.

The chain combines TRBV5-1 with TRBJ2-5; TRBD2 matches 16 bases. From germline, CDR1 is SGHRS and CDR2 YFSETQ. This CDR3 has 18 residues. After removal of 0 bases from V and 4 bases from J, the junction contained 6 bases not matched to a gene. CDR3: CASSLAGTSGGARETQYF. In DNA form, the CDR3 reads TGCGCCAGCAGCTTGGCCGGGACTAGCGGGGGGGCCAGAGAGACCCAGTACTTC.

CDR3 amino acids: CASSPTGFGTTGNTIYF. The CDR3 DNA is TGTGCCAGCAGTCCGACAGGGTTTGGGACCACTGGAAACACCATATATTTT. The chain joins TRBV6-6 to TRBJ1-3; TRBD1 agrees at 7 bases. Unmatched junction bases numbered 12, after V lost 5 bases and J lost 2 bases. Germline assignment: CDR1 MNHNY and CDR2 SVGAGI (reference sequence). The CDR3 runs 17 residues.

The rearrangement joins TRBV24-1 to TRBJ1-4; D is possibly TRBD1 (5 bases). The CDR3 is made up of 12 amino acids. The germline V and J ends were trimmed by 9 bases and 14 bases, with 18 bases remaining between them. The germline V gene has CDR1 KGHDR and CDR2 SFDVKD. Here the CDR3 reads CATGFRDYNLFF. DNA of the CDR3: TGTGCCACCGGGTTTCGGGACTACAATCTGTTTTTT.

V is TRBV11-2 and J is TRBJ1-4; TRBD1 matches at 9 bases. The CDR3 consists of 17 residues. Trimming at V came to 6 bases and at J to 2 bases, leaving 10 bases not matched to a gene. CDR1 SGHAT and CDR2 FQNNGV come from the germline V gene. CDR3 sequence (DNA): TGTGCCAGCAGGTCCGGGACAGGGAGGAGGACTAATGAAAAACTGTTTTTT. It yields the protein CASRSGTGRRTNEKLFF.

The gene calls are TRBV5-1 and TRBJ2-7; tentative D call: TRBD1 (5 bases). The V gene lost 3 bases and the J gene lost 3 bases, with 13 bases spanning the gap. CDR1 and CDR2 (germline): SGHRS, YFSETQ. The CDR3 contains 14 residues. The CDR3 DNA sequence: TGCGCCAGCAGCTGGCAGGGCAAGGGCTACGAGCAGTACTTC. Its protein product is CASSWQGKGYEQYF.

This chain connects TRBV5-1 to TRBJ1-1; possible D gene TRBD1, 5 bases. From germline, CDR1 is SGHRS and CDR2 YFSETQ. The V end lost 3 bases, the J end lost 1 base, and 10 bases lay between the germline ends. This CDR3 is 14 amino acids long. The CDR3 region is CASSSGLQNTEAFF. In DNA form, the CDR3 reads TGCGCCAGCAGCTCGGGACTGCAGAACACTGAAGCTTTCTTT.

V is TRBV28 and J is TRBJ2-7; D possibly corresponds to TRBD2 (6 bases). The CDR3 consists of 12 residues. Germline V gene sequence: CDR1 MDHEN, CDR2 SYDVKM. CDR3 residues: CVSGTASYEQYF. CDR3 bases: TGTGTCTCCGGGACTGCATCCTACGAGCAGTACTTC. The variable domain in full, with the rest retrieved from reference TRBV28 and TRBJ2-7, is DVKVTQSSRYLVKRTGEKVFLECVQDMDHENMFWYRQDPGLGLRLIYFSYDVKMKEKGDIPEGYSVSREKKERFSLILESASTNQTSMYLCVSGTASYEQYFGPGTRLTVT.

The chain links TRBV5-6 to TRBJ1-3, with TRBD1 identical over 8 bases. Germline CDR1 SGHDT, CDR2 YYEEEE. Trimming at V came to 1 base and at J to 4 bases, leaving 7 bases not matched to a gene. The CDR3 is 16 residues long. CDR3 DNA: TGTGCCAGCAGCTTGACAGGGGGGCGCCGAGGAAACACCATATATTTT. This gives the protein CASSLTGGRRGNTIYF. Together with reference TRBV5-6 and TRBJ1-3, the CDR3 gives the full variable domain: DAGVTQSPTHLIKTRGQQVTLRCSPKSGHDTVSWYQQALGQGPQFIFQYYEEEERQRGNFPDRFSGHQFPNYSSELNVNALLLGDSALYLCASSLTGGRRGNTIYFGEGSWLTVV.

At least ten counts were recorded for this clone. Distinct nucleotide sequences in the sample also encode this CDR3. CDR3 sequence (DNA): TGTGCCAGCAGCCTCAGACTAGCGGGAGGCACAGATACGCAGTATTTT. This encodes CASSLRLAGGTDTQYF. The chain recombines TRBV5-4 with TRBJ2-3; 12 bases agree with TRBD2. V trimming: 4 bases; J trimming: 1 base; junction bases outside the gene matches: 4. This CDR3 region has 16 residues. Germline CDR1 is SGHNT and CDR2 is YYREEE (reference sequence).

CDR3 residues: CASSPGLAGFETQYF. The CDR3 nucleotides read TGTGCCAGCAGTCCCGGACTAGCGGGGTTCGAGACCCAGTACTTC. This chain uses TRBV7-9 with TRBJ2-5, with TRBD2 matching over 12 bases. Looked up from germline, CDR1 is SEHNR and CDR2 is FQNEAQ (reference sequence). With 6 bases clipped from V and 5 bases from J, the junction kept 7 bases outside the gene matches. This CDR3 is built from 15 residues.

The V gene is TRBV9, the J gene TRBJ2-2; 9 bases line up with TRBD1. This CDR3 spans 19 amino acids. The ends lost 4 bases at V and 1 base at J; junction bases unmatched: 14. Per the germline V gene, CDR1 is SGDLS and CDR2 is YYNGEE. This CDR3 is CASSLKRDRETENTGELFF. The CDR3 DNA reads TGTGCCAGCAGCCTGAAAAGGGACAGGGAGACTGAGAACACCGGGGAGCTGTTTTTT.

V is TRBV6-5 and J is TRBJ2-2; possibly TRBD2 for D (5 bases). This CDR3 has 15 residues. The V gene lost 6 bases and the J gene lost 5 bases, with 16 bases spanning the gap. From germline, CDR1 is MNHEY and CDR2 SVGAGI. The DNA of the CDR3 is TGTGCCAGCAGGCCGCGGGCTGTAGCGACCGGGGAGCTGTTTTTT. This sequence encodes CASRPRAVATGELFF.